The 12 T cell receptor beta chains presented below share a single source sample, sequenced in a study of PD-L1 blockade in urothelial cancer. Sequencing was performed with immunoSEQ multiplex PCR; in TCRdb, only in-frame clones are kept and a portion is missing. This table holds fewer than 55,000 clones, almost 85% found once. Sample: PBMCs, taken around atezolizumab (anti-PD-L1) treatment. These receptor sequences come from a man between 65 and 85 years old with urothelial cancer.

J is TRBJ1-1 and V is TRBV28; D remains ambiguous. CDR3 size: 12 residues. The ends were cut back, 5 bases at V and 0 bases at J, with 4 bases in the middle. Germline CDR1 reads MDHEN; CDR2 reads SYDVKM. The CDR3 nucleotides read TGTGCCAGCAGTCTAATGAACACTGAAGCTTTCTTT. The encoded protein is CASSLMNTEAFF.

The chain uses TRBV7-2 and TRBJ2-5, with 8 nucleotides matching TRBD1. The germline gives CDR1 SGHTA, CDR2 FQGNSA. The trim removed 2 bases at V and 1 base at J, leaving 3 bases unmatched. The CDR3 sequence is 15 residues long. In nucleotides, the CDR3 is TGTGCCAGCAGCTTAATGGGACAGGCCCAAGAGACCCAGTACTTC. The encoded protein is CASSLMGQAQETQYF.

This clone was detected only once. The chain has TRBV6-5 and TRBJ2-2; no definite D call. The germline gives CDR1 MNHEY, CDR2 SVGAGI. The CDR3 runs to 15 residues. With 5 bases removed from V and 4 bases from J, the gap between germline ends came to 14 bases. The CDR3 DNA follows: TGTGCCAGCAGTCCCCCGACACCTCGCACCGGGGAGCTGTTTTTT. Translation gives CASSPPTPRTGELFF.

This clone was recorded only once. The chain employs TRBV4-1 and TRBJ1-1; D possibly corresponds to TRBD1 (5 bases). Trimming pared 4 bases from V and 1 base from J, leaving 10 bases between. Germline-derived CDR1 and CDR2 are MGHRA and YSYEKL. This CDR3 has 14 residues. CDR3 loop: CASSPGGRNTEAFF. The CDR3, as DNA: TGCGCCAGCAGCCCGGGGGGACGGAACACTGAAGCTTTCTTT.

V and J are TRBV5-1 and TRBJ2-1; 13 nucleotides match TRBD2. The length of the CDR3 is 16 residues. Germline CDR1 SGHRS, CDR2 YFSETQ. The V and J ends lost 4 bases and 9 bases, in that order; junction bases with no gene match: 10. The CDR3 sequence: CASSPGLAGARGEQFF. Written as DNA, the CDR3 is TGCGCCAGCAGCCCCGGACTAGCGGGAGCCAGGGGTGAGCAGTTCTTC.

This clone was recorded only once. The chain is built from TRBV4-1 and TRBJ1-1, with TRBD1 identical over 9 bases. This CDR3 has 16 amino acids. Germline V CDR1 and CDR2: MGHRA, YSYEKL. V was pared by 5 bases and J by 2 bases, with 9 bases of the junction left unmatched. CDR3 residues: CASSNRDRAFNTEAFF. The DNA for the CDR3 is TGCGCCAGCAGCAACCGGGACAGGGCCTTTAACACTGAAGCTTTCTTT.

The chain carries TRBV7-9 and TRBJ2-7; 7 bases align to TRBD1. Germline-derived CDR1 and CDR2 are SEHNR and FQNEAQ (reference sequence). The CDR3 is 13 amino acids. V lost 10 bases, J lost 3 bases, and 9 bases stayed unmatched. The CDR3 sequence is CATPAGGGYEQYF. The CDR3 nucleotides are TGTGCCACCCCGGCAGGGGGTGGCTACGAGCAGTACTTC.

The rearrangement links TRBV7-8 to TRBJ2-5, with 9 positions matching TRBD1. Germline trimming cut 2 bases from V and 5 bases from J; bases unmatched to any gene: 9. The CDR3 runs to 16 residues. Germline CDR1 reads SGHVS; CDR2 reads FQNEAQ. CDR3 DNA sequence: TGTGCCAGCAGCTTATCTAACAGGGGGCGCATGGAGACCCAGTACTTC. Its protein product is CASSLSNRGRMETQYF.

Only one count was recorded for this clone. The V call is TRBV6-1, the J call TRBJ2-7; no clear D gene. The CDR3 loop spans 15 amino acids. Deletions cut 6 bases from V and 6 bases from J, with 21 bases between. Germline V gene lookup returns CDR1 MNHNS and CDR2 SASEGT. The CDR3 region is CASSPEDGSRSEQYF. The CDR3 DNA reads TGTGCCAGCAGCCCCGAGGATGGAAGTAGGAGCGAGCAGTACTTC.

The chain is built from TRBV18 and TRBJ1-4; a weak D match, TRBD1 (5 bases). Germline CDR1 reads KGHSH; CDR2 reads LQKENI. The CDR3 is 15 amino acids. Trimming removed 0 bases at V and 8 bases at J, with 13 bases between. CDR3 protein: CASSPPGGPQEKLFF. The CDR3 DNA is TGTGCCAGCTCACCACCGGGGGGTCCGCAAGAAAAACTGTTTTTT.

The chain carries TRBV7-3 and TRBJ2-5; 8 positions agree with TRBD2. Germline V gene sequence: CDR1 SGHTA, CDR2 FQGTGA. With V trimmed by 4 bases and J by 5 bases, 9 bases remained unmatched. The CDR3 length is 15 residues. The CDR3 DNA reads TGTGCCAGCAGCTCGGACGGGAGGGCCGGGGAGACCCAGTACTTC. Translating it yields CASSSDGRAGETQYF.

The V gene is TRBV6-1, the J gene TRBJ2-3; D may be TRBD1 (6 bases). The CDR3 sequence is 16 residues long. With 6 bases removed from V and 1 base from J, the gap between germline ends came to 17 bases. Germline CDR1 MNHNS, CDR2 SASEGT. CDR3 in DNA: TGTGCCAGCAGCGAATTACAGGGTTTGGGCACAGATACGCAGTATTTT. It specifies CASSELQGLGTDTQYF.